This T cell receptor (beta chain) was profiled in a study of T cells in Graves' hyperthyroidism and ophthalmopathy (dated by TCRdb to about 2019). Turning to the overall study: Peripheral blood samples were taken at initial diagnosis, before any treatment was given. TCR Vbeta CDR3 sequencing of 140 or so peripheral blood samples (under 45 ophthalmopathy, about 75 hyperthyroidism and approximately 17 progressor patients) is reported in the paper. To identify TCR V-J signatures that set the groups apart, the researchers used a discovery cohort of more than 95 patients, made up of about 44 with Graves' ophthalmopathy and 57 with stable Graves' hyperthyroidism. After sampling, hyperthyroidism patients received methimazole starting at 30 mg daily, and ophthalmopathy patients received high-dose intravenous methylprednisolone. In addition, the study compared T-cell repertoires in thyroid tissue and in blood from roughly six Graves' hyperthyroidism patients. The 100 discovery patients were randomly split 7:3 into training and test sets. Prospective prediction of ophthalmopathy was tested in an independent validation cohort consisting of under 20 hyperthyroidism patients and around 17 patients who later progressed to ophthalmopathy.

On the study overall, not on this receptor specifically: No statistical method was used to fix the sample size in advance, and group allocation was not hidden from the investigators. During validation, the model predicted progression to ophthalmopathy a median of approximately 6 months ahead of onset, with almost 71% sensitivity and 72.22% specificity. In cross-validation, a model built on a 13 V-J signature told ophthalmopathy apart from stable hyperthyroidism with 87.88% sensitivity and roughly 83% specificity, and in testing the same model reached 80%/75%. Most expanded thyroid clonotypes (frequency above 0.001) were also detected in blood, suggesting blood repertoires may reflect thyroid immune responses.

Germline trimming: 3 bases from V, 11 bases from J; junction bases outside gene matches: 3. CDR1 and CDR2 (SGHTA, FQGTGA) derive from the germline V gene. Reading from cysteine to phenylalanine, the CDR3 counts 12 amino acids. CDR3 DNA is the only sequence kept; it has 36 bases, read in frame from the first base. TCR beta CDR3 regions were amplified from RNA transcripts. A first-round RT-PCR of the TCR CDR3 used the HTBI primer set with the Qiagen OneStep RT-PCR kit. Libraries were constructed in a second round of multiplex PCR, after which size selection and purification were carried out. The libraries were sequenced on an Illumina HiSeq2000 using paired-end 100 bp reads. In the original analysis: Raw data were processed with SOAPnuke, discarding reads with adapters, uncalled bases, mean Phred below 15, or no exact constant-primer or identifier match. COPE v1.2.5 was used to merge the high-quality paired reads, and each unique nucleotide sequence was defined as a clonotype. MiTCR v1.1 was used to align clonotypes to the IMGT TRBV, TRBD and TRBJ reference segments. Analysis was restricted to V-J combinations with a frequency above 0.0001, which covered roughly 99% of repertoires. A TCS score was defined as the ratio of F50 (clonal expansion) to E x V (chaos), with BLOSUM62-based TCRdist applied between CDR3 peptides within each V-J. Welch's t-statistics and random forest reduced just over 500 V-J features to some 14, which were used in a naive Bayes classifier (R e1071). The Morisita-Horn index was used to measure how similar the thyroid and blood repertoires were. TCRdb cleaned the public reads at Q25 with fastp, built clones with MiXCR and kept in-frame beta chains. CDR3 protein sequences are deduplicated, and each keeps its most common genes and DNA. For this entry, the V and J calls and clone size follow TCRdb and not the study's own pipeline. The sample table records approximately 610,000 distinct CDR3 sequences; about 15% of these occur just once. Roughly 4.3% of the sample rests with the top ten.

This clonotype was seen at least ten times. The antigen this receptor binds is unknown. No per-base quality is available; no much larger clone lies one base away. Ophthalmopathy patients had moderately to severely active disease, with a Clinical Activity Score of 3 or more, a NOSPECS grade of 4 or more, and a disease duration of less than 3 months. Exclusion was applied to patients with uncontrolled infections, other autoimmune diseases, pregnancy or lactation. Diagnoses were based on clinical symptoms, serum thyroxine and TRAb, thyroid ultrasound and orbital computed tomography. Ficoll-Paque density gradient centrifugation was used to isolate PBMCs from about 9 ml of fresh peripheral blood. Total RNA was extracted using Trizol reagent, and RNA quality was assessed on an Agilent 2100 Bioanalyzer.

This TCR derives from a middle-aged woman with Graves' ophthalmopathy. Specimen: blood. The sequence links TRBV7-3 to TRBJ2-4; 8 central nucleotides agree with TRBD1. DNA sequence: TGTGCCAGCAGCTTCGGGACAGGTGTTCAGTACTTC. It specifies CASSFGTGVQYF.